The entry below gives a single T cell receptor beta chain sequence along with its context. The target antigen is unknown. Naive CD8 cells, CD45RO-negative and positively selected for CCR7, excluded terminally differentiated effector memory CD45RA+ cells. TCRdb keeps only in-frame clones here, not all; method: immunoSEQ multiplex PCR. The table lists about 680,000 clones, 90% to 95% of them singletons, with about 24% in the top ten. The record originates from a study of shared clonotypes between healthy human individuals. Study-wide results and limits: Memory subsets generally showed smaller estimated richness than naive subsets did. The genetic and exposure-history diversity represented was limited by few donors.

Looked up from germline, CDR1 is SGHTS and CDR2 is YDEGEE. V lost 2 bases to trimming and J lost 3 bases, with 9 bases between them. The CDR3 consists of 13 residues. V and J are TRBV5-8 and TRBJ2-7; the D is unclear. This receptor was taken from a man aged 25-45 years in good health. The sample comprised naive CD8+ T cells sorted from blood. As DNA, the CDR3 is TGTGCCAGCAGCTTTAGTCGGAACTACGAGCAGTACTTC. This codes for CASSFSRNYEQYF.